Each of the 28 T cell receptor beta chains below was sequenced from the same sample in a study of T cells in Graves' hyperthyroidism and ophthalmopathy. There were TCR beta CDR3 regions amplified from RNA transcripts. TCR CDR3 regions were first amplified by RT-PCR with HTBI primers. TCRdb reanalysed the multiplex PCR reads using MiXCR and keeps one entry per CDR3 protein. The data show approximately 350,000 distinct CDR3 sequences, with around 15% seen just once and roughly 19% held by the top ten. Sequencing input: blood. These receptors were obtained from a woman aged 55 to 70 with Graves' ophthalmopathy.

Ten or more counts support this clonotype. V usage is TRBV28 and J usage is TRBJ2-1, with TRBD1 matching over 7 bases. The CDR3 runs 14 residues. CDR1 and CDR2 (germline): MDHEN, SYDVKM. Trimming took 6 bases from V and 2 from J; bases not matched to a gene: 4. As DNA, the CDR3 is TGTGCCAGCAGGTCCGGGACAGCCTACAATGAGCAGTTCTTC. Protein sequence: CASRSGTAYNEQFF.

The chain links TRBV7-3 to TRBJ2-5; possible D gene TRBD2, 7 bases. The V end lost 5 bases, the J end lost 4 bases, and 14 bases lay between the germline ends. In germline, CDR1 is SGHTA, CDR2 FQGTGA. The CDR3 is 14 residues long. Here the CDR3 DNA reads TGTGCCAGCAGCGCGGGCGGGGGCCTAGAGACCCAGTACTTC. Its protein product is CASSAGGGLETQYF.

In its sample, this clonotype was seen many times. The chain combines TRBV30 with TRBJ2-1; the match to TRBD1 covers 7 bases. The CDR3 contains 15 residues. Germline V gives CDR1 GTSNPN, CDR2 SVGIG (reference sequence). After removal of 2 bases from V and 3 bases from J, the junction contained 7 bases not matched to a gene. The CDR3 sequence: CAWSLATGLYNEQFF. In nucleotides, the CDR3 is TGTGCCTGGAGTTTGGCGACAGGGCTCTACAATGAGCAGTTCTTC.

This clonotype appeared many times. The chain combines TRBV7-8 with TRBJ2-5; D is undetermined. CDR1 and CDR2 from the germline V gene are SGHVS and FQNEAQ. CDR3 length: 13 amino acids. Between the trimmed V and J ends, which lost 4 bases and 1 base, there was a span of 7 bases. CDR3 in DNA: TGTGCCAGCAGCTCCCGGGTCCAAGAGACCCAGTACTTC. It is translated as CASSSRVQETQYF.

This clonotype has a count of ten or more. The chain employs TRBV3-1 and TRBJ2-1; the D gene is possibly TRBD2 (6 bases). Per the germline V gene, CDR1 is LGHDT and CDR2 is YNNKEL (reference sequence). This CDR3 is 12 amino acids long. With 0 bases removed from V and 15 bases from J, the gap between germline ends came to 12 bases. The DNA for the CDR3 is TGTGCCAGCAGCCAAGACTGGAGGGCCCCGTTCTTC. This translates into CASSQDWRAPFF.

This clonotype was recorded many times. The gene calls are TRBV6-1 and TRBJ2-1; 15 nucleotides match TRBD2. Trimming cost V 7 bases and J 8 bases; bases outside gene matches: 9. The germline V gene has CDR1 MNHNS and CDR2 SASEGT. CDR3 length: 16 amino acids. The CDR3 sequence: CASTPGLAGGLDEQFF. The CDR3 nucleotides are TGTGCCAGCACCCCGGGACTAGCGGGAGGACTTGATGAGCAGTTCTTC.

This clonotype was counted many times. The chain couples TRBV6-1 to TRBJ2-5; 7 nucleotides line up with TRBD2. The CDR3 loop spans 14 amino acids. The germline V gene has CDR1 MNHNS and CDR2 SASEGT. V shed 5 bases and J 3 bases; nucleotides not matched to a gene: 6. The chain's CDR3 is CASSPTSGEETQYF. The CDR3 region has the DNA TGTGCCAGCAGTCCTACGAGCGGGGAAGAGACCCAGTACTTC.

This clonotype was seen more than once but under ten times. CDR3 protein: CASSFEETGYNEQFF. CDR3 in DNA: TGTGCCAGCAGCTTTGAGGAGACAGGGTACAATGAGCAGTTCTTC. The chain is built from TRBV7-9 and TRBJ2-1, with TRBD1 matching over 7 bases. The V and J ends lost 3 bases and 4 bases, in that order; junction bases with no gene match: 6. In germline, CDR1 is SEHNR, CDR2 FQNEAQ (reference sequence). The CDR3 runs to 15 residues.

This clonotype was counted ten times or more. The chain recombines TRBV2 with TRBJ1-6; 7 nucleotides line up with TRBD1. J lost 0 bases, V lost 7 bases, and 9 bases had no gene match. The CDR3 is made up of 17 amino acids. Germline assignment: CDR1 SNHLY and CDR2 FYNNEI. The CDR3 is CASTGTVYSSYNSPLHF. The CDR3 nucleotides read TGTGCCAGCACCGGGACAGTTTATAGCTCCTATAATTCACCCCTCCACTTT.

This clonotype was observed at least ten times. The chain carries TRBV27 and TRBJ2-7, with 12 bases matching TRBD2. CDR1 is MNHEY, CDR2 SMNVEV, per germline (reference sequence). This CDR3 is 16 amino acids long. V trimming: 8 bases; J trimming: 3 bases; junction bases outside the gene matches: 11. The CDR3 DNA follows: TGTGCCAGCTCCGGACTAGCGGGATCGTTTGGCTACGAGCAGTACTTC. Protein: CASSGLAGSFGYEQYF.

This clonotype has a handful of counts. V and J are TRBV13 and TRBJ2-5; 8 bases are shared with TRBD2. V lost 4 bases to trimming and J lost 1 base; unmatched junction nucleotides: 2. The germline CDR1 and CDR2 sequences are PRHDT and FYEKMQ (reference sequence). This CDR3 spans 14 amino acids. The CDR3 spells CASSSAGGQETQYF. As DNA, the CDR3 is TGTGCCAGCAGCTCGGCGGGGGGCCAAGAGACCCAGTACTTC.

This clonotype was counted between two and nine times. The V call is TRBV25-1, the J call TRBJ2-7, with 8 nucleotides matching TRBD1. With 3 bases clipped from V and 6 bases from J, the junction kept 10 bases outside the gene matches. The germline V gene encodes CDR1 MGHDK and CDR2 SYGVNS. This CDR3 spans 15 amino acids. DNA for the CDR3: TGTGCCAGCAGTGACCCGGACAGGGTCTTGCCCGAGCAGTACTTC. As protein: CASSDPDRVLPEQYF.

The sample holds a few counts of this clonotype. The chain links TRBV28 to TRBJ1-2, with TRBD1 identical over 7 bases. Germline V CDR1 and CDR2: MDHEN, SYDVKM. Unmatched junction bases numbered 8, after V lost 8 bases and J lost 8 bases. The CDR3 is 12 residues long. This chain's CDR3 is CASLTGRGGYTF. The CDR3 DNA sequence: TGTGCCAGCCTGACAGGGCGTGGGGGCTACACCTTC.

There are many counts of this clonotype. The genes are TRBV18 and TRBJ2-7, with 9 bases that match TRBD1. There are 15 residues in the CDR3. From germline, CDR1 is KGHSH and CDR2 LQKENI. The trim removed 3 bases at V and 6 bases at J, leaving 9 bases unmatched. The CDR3 loop is CASSPEGTGSSEQYF. The DNA of the CDR3 is TGTGCCAGCTCACCTGAGGGGACAGGGAGTTCCGAGCAGTACTTC. Combining the CDR3 with reference TRBV18 and TRBJ2-7 gives the whole variable domain NAGVMQNPRHLVRRRGQEARLRCSPMKGHSHVYWYRQLPEEGLKFMVYLQKENIIDESGMPKERFSAEFPKEGPSILRIQQVVRGDSAAYFCASSPEGTGSSEQYFGPGTRLTVT.

The chain joins TRBV14 to TRBJ2-3, with 14 bases lining up with TRBD2. This CDR3 spans 18 amino acids. V dropped 0 bases and J dropped 6; count of bases not matched to a gene: 8. The germline V gene encodes CDR1 SGHDN and CDR2 FVKESK. In nucleotides, the CDR3 is TGTGCCAGCAGCCAAGAAATGGGGACTAGCGGGAGTCGGGATACGCAGTATTTT. It is translated as CASSQEMGTSGSRDTQYF.

V and J are TRBV27 and TRBJ2-7; D is undetermined. There are 13 residues in the CDR3. The germline V gene has CDR1 MNHEY and CDR2 SMNVEV (reference sequence). Trimming shortened V by 2 bases and J by 6 bases, and 11 bases separated the two germline ends. Here the CDR3 DNA reads TGTGCCAGCAGTTTAAGGAGTATGTCCGAGCAGTACTTC. Translating it yields CASSLRSMSEQYF.

This clonotype showed up just once. The chain has TRBV7-2 and TRBJ2-2; D is unresolved. V was shortened by 5 bases and J by 6 bases, with 10 bases between the two germline ends. The CDR3 loop spans 13 amino acids. In germline, CDR1 is SGHTA, CDR2 FQGNSA. This chain's CDR3 is CASSLLGSGELFF. The CDR3 nucleotides are TGTGCCAGCAGCCTTCTGGGTTCCGGGGAGCTGTTTTTT.

As concerns this clonotype: One end of the junction is discordant with germline, which a read error may explain. This sequence joins TRBV27 and TRBJ2-1; D not certain. Germline V lookup: CDR1 MNHEY, CDR2 SMNVEV (reference sequence). CDR3 length equals 15 residues. The CDR3 sequence is CASTPDASSHNEQFF. DNA for the CDR3: TGTGCCAGCACCCCGGACGCGAGCTCCCACAATGAGCAGTTCTTC.

V and J are TRBV7-9 and TRBJ1-5, with 7 bases aligning to TRBD1. The J segment lost 6 bases and the V segment lost 5 bases, leaving 10 bases of the junction unmatched. In germline, CDR1 is SEHNR, CDR2 FQNEAQ (reference sequence). The CDR3 is 15 residues long. The DNA for the CDR3 is TGTGCCAGCAGCCCGACAGGGTCGGGCAGTCAGCCCCAGCATTTT. This codes for CASSPTGSGSQPQHF.

The V gene is TRBV29-1, the J gene TRBJ1-2; D may be TRBD1 (6 bases). Germline CDR1 reads SQVTM; CDR2 reads ANQGSEA. V lost 2 bases and J lost 8, with 12 bases in between. This CDR3 region has 12 residues. The CDR3 DNA reads as TGCAGCGTTGAAAAGGGGGGGAAGGGCTACACCTTC. The encoded protein is CSVEKGGKGYTF.

This clonotype was detected only a few times. This chain joins TRBV6-1 and TRBJ1-1, with TRBD1 identical over 9 bases. The CDR3 consists of 17 residues. V lost 7 bases to trimming and J lost 5 bases; unmatched junction nucleotides: 17. CDR1 is MNHNS and CDR2 is SASEGT in the germline V gene. CDR3 sequence reads: CASNPVPGQGRGTEAFF. CDR3 sequence (DNA): TGTGCCAGCAATCCTGTCCCGGGACAGGGAAGGGGGACTGAAGCTTTCTTT.

This clonotype has at least ten counts. The chain has TRBV24-1 and TRBJ1-1; D possibly corresponds to TRBD1 (6 bases). In germline, CDR1 is KGHDR, CDR2 SFDVKD. The V end was cut by 7 bases, the J end by 1 base, with 12 bases between. This CDR3 is 14 amino acids long. The CDR3 region has the DNA TGTGCCACCAGCGCTACAGGGCCGAACACTGAAGCTTTCTTT. Its translation is CATSATGPNTEAFF.

This clonotype was seen ten or more times. The chain carries TRBV20-1 and TRBJ2-5; 11 bases agree with TRBD2. The CDR3 sequence is 17 residues long. Losses at the gene ends were 0 bases for V and 7 bases for J; bases not matched to a gene: 13. The germline V gene has CDR1 DFQATT and CDR2 SNEGSKA (reference sequence). The CDR3 DNA reads TGCAGTGCTAGAGATGGTAGCGGGGGGGGGACGTGGGGGACCCAGTACTTC. Its translation: CSARDGSGGGTWGTQYF.

The rearrangement uses TRBV5-1 and TRBJ2-7; 11 bases are a match to TRBD2. The CDR3 covers 16 residues. With 2 bases clipped from V and 3 bases from J, the junction kept 7 bases outside the gene matches. The germline gives CDR1 SGHRS, CDR2 YFSETQ. The CDR3 DNA reads TGCGCCAGCAGCTTCTCTACTAGCGGGAGTTTCTACGAGCAGTACTTC. Amino acid sequence: CASSFSTSGSFYEQYF.

In this sample, this clonotype turned up many times. The V call is TRBV28, the J call TRBJ1-4, with D maybe TRBD1 (5 bases). CDR1 and CDR2 (germline): MDHEN, SYDVKM. Trimming took off 5 bases at V and 6 bases at J, with 16 bases between the two ends. This CDR3 is 15 amino acids long. The CDR3 region is CASSPGGSDYEKLFF. Written as DNA, the CDR3 is TGTGCCAGCAGTCCCGGGGGGAGCGATTATGAAAAACTGTTTTTT.

This clonotype was recorded at least ten times. V gene TRBV20-1 combines with J gene TRBJ2-7, with TRBD2 matching 10 bases. The V gene's germline CDR1 is DFQATT and CDR2 SNEGSKA (reference sequence). The V gene end was trimmed by 5 bases and the J gene end by 2 bases; junction bases not matched to a gene: 6. The CDR3 contains 14 residues. The CDR3 nucleotides are TGCAGTGCTTCTCGGACTAGCGGACCCTACGAGCAGTACTTC. Protein sequence: CSASRTSGPYEQYF.

The chain uses TRBV29-1 and TRBJ2-5; D is perhaps TRBD2 (6 bases). Trimming pared 3 bases from V and 8 bases from J, leaving 13 bases between. Germline-derived CDR1 and CDR2 are SQVTM and ANQGSEA. CDR3 length: 12 residues. CDR3 DNA sequence: TGCAGCGTTGAGTATGGGGCGGGAACCCAGTACTTC. It specifies CSVEYGAGTQYF.

The chain has TRBV28 and TRBJ1-6; D perhaps matches TRBD1 (6 bases). The CDR3 runs to 15 residues. Germline V gene data show CDR1 as MDHEN and CDR2 as SYDVKM. Trimming pared 7 bases from V and 8 bases from J, leaving 18 bases between. The CDR3 DNA reads as TGTGCCAGCAATAGTGGGGGCGGGGGGGATTCACCCCTCCACTTT. This encodes CASNSGGGGDSPLHF. The complete variable domain, with remaining parts taken from reference TRBV28 and TRBJ1-6, reads DVKVTQSSRYLVKRTGEKVFLECVQDMDHENMFWYRQDPGLGLRLIYFSYDVKMKEKGDIPEGYSVSREKKERFSLILESASTNQTSMYLCASNSGGGGDSPLHFGNGTRLTVT.